This T cell receptor beta chain was captured in a study of siplizumab effects on memory and regulatory T cells. General study points: A major contribution to the alloresponse seemed to be made by naive T cells, which seemed more diverse than memory cells. Roughly 75-96% of proliferating CD4+ or CD8+ clones lacked a naive or memory phenotype that could be assigned. Siplizumab produced a significant reduction in alloreactive sequences that were traceable to unstimulated CD4+ memory cells.

The CDR3 sequence is 15 residues long. CDR1 is SGHTA, CDR2 FQGNSA, per germline. With V trimmed by 4 bases and J by 3 bases, 7 bases remained unmatched. Regarding this clone: The antigen is undetermined.

Assay: immunoSEQ multiplex PCR; the TCRdb copy retains only in-frame clones and omits some. The table lists around 100,000 clones, 94% of them singletons, with approximately 1.5% in the top ten. The V call is TRBV7-2, the J call TRBJ2-3; 7 bases fit TRBD2. Sequencing was carried out using non-Treg CD4+ T cells sorted from blood. This clonotype was sampled from a human donor in good health. CDR3 sequence: CASSSAIGRTDTQYF. CDR3 DNA sequence: TGTGCCAGCAGCTCCGCTATCGGGAGGACAGATACGCAGTATTTT.